This T cell receptor beta chain was captured by sequencing in a study of CD8+ T cells in alopecia areata. Following RNA extraction, reverse transcription yielded cDNA that acted as the sequencing template. The repertoire was sequenced with immunoSEQ multiplex PCR; TCRdb's copy has only in-frame clones and lacks some. The sample has 130,000 to 150,000 clones, 65% to 90% seen once. Germline V lookup: CDR1 MNHNY, CDR2 SVGAGI (reference sequence). The ends were cut back, 0 bases at V and 7 bases at J, with 10 bases in the middle. The CDR3 consists of 14 residues. Concerning this clone itself: Its target is not known.

Study findings and constraints: For lesional scalp, especially alopecia totalis/universalis, clonality was higher than in normal scalp. The treated group had a single nonresponder, limiting CD8+ expansion-response conclusions. Numerous expanded lesional clones remained in scalp and blood during tofacitinib.

Stated treatment: oral pan-JAK inhibitor, 5-10 mg twice daily. Lesional scalp tissue (obtained by punch biopsy) and peripheral blood were collected from alopecia areata patients. The chain carries TRBV6-6 and TRBJ1-5; TRBD1 might be the D (5 bases). The TCR comes from a human donor with alopecia areata. The sample in question was CD8+ T cells sorted from blood, obtained at week 4, from a patient treated with tofacitinib. CDR3 DNA: TGTGCCAGCAGTTACTCGGGGGTAGGACAGCCCCAGCATTTT. The encoded protein is CASSYSGVGQPQHF.